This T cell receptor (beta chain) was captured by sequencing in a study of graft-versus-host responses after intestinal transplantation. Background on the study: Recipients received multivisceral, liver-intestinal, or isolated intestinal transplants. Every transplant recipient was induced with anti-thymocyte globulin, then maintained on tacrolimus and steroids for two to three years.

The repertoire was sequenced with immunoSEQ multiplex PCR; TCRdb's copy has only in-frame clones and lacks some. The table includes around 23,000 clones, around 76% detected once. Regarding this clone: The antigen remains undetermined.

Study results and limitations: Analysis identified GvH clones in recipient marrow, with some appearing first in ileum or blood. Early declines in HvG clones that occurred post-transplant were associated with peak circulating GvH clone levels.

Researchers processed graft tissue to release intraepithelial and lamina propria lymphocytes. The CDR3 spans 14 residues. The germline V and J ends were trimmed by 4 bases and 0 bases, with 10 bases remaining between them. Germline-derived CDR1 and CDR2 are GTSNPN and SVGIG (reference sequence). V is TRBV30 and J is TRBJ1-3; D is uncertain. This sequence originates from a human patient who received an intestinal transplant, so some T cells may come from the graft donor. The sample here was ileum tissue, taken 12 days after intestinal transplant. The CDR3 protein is CAWNIAGSGNTIYF. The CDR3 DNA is TGTGCCTGGAACATCGCAGGCTCTGGAAACACCATATATTTT.